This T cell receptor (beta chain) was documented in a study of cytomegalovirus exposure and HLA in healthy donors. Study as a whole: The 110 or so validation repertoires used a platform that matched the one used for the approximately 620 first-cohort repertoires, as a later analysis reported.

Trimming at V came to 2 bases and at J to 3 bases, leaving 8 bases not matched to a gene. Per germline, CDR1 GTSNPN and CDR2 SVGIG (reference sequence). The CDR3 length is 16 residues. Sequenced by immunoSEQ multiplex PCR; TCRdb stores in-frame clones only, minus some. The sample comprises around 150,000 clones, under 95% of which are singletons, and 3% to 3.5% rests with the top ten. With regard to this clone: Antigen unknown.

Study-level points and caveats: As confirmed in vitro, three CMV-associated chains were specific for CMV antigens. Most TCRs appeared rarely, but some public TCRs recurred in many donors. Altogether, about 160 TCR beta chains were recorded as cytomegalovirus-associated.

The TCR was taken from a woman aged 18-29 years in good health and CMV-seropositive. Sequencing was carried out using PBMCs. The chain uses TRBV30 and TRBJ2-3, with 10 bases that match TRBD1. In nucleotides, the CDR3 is TGTGCCTGGAGTCGGTTCGGACAGGGGGTTACAGATACGCAGTATTTT. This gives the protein CAWSRFGQGVTDTQYF.